This TCR beta chain appears in the sequencing data of a study of T-cell reconstitution after alpha-beta-depleted transplantation in children. Germline V gene lookup returns CDR1 DFQATT and CDR2 SNEGSKA (reference sequence). Unmatched junction bases numbered 11, after V lost 6 bases and J lost 2 bases. This CDR3 has 18 residues. Unique molecular identifiers were used in preparing the TCRbeta library. TCRdb re-derived calls from the PCR reads in MiXCR, one entry per CDR3 protein. The table shows approximately 800,000 distinct CDR3 sequences, with roughly 15% occurring only once. Findings and limits, study-wide: T-cell counts and diversity were attributed mostly to newly produced T cells one year after transplant. Several hundred expanded graft clones reportedly supplied alpha-beta T cells about two months after transplant.

A few counts support this clonotype. The antigen is unknown. V is TRBV20-1 and J is TRBJ2-1, with TRBD2 matching 15 bases. The receptor was derived from a male patient aged 10-17 years who had a stem cell transplant for acute lymphoblastic leukemia, so the T cells may come from the graft donor. Sequences were derived from PBMCs, mostly from graft donor cells, sampled 360 days after TCRalphabeta/CD19-depleted stem cell transplant. CDR3 residues: CSARGLAGGPSAYNEQFF. CDR3 nucleotides: TGCAGTGCGAGGGGACTAGCGGGAGGCCCCTCCGCCTACAATGAGCAGTTCTTC.